The present T cell receptor beta chain was sequenced within a study of T-cell memory formation after mild COVID-19. Trimming cost V 4 bases and J 4 bases, with 17 bases left between them. Germline CDR1 LGHNA, CDR2 YSLEER. This CDR3 contains 15 residues. TCRdb independently ran MiXCR on the 5' RACE reads; one entry per CDR3 protein. The top ten hold 12% of the sample, which has roughly 580,000 distinct CDR3 sequences, around 17% seen once. Material for sequencing was PBMCs or a T cell subset sorted from them (not recorded which). The receptor's source is an adult woman who had mild COVID-19 (a few samples of this study predate the infection). Cell type and time point are not known. The chain is built from TRBV4-3 and TRBJ2-7; weak D call: TRBD2 (6 bases). CDR3 amino acids: CASSRGTPAIYEQYF. The DNA for the CDR3 is TGCGCCAGCAGCCGCGGGACCCCGGCAATATACGAGCAGTACTTC.